A single sample gave rise to the 31 T cell receptor beta chains below, sequenced in a study of cytomegalovirus exposure and HLA in healthy donors. The PCR used 60 Vbeta and 13 Jbeta primers. Using immunoSEQ multiplex PCR, the repertoire was profiled, and TCRdb retains in-frame clones only, with some absent. Altogether roughly 100,000 clones are present, approximately 81% being singletons, with the ten largest covering about 3.1%. The sample taken for sequencing was PBMCs. These receptors came from a male donor in good health and CMV-seropositive.

This chain connects TRBV6-5 to TRBJ2-1; TRBD2 agrees at 8 bases. Unmatched junction bases numbered 7, after V lost 7 bases and J lost 2 bases. The CDR3 is made up of 15 amino acids. The germline CDR1 and CDR2 sequences are MNHEY and SVGAGI. CDR3 coding DNA: TGTGCCAGCAACATCGCGGGGGGCCCCTACAATGAGCAGTTCTTC. This gives the protein CASNIAGGPYNEQFF.

The J gene is TRBJ1-5, the V gene TRBV7-8; D ambiguous. Per germline, CDR1 SGHVS and CDR2 FQNEAQ. CDR3 size: 16 residues. V was clipped by 2 bases and J by 6 bases, with 17 bases between them. In DNA, the CDR3 is TGTGCCAGCAGCTTATATGAGACTAGGGTTGGTCAGCCCCAGCATTTT. This gives the protein CASSLYETRVGQPQHF.

This chain connects TRBV15 to TRBJ2-2, with D perhaps matching TRBD1 (5 bases). V was shortened by 0 bases and J by 7 bases, with 21 bases between the two germline ends. Germline assignment: CDR1 LNHNV and CDR2 YYDKDF (reference sequence). This CDR3 comprises 18 residues. CDR3 protein: CATSRDLKSGLLGGELFF. In DNA form, the CDR3 reads TGTGCCACCAGCAGAGATCTTAAGTCAGGGTTGTTGGGCGGGGAGCTGTTTTTT.

The rearrangement joins TRBV7-9 to TRBJ2-4, with 9 bases matching TRBD1. The CDR3 spans 14 residues. Looked up from germline, CDR1 is SEHNR and CDR2 is FQNEAQ (reference sequence). V was clipped by 3 bases and J by 9 bases; unmatched bases: 6. The CDR3 protein is CASSFGGQGSIQYF. CDR3 in DNA: TGTGCCAGCAGCTTTGGGGGACAGGGAAGCATTCAGTACTTC. Together with reference TRBV7-9 and TRBJ2-4, the CDR3 gives the full variable domain: DTGVSQNPRHKITKRGQNVTFRCDPISEHNRLYWYRQTLGQGPEFLTYFQNEAQLEKSRLLSDRFSAERPKGSFSTLEIQRTEQGDSAMYLCASSFGGQGSIQYFGAGTRLSVL.

The chain couples TRBV4-3 to TRBJ2-3, with D perhaps TRBD2 (5 bases). V lost 0 bases, J lost 2 bases, and 15 bases lay in between. CDR1 is LGHNA and CDR2 is YSLEER in the germline V gene. The CDR3 has 17 residues. CDR3 sequence (DNA): TGCGCCAGCAGCCAAGATCGGAACGGAGGCACCACAGATACGCAGTATTTT. It encodes CASSQDRNGGTTDTQYF.

The chain has TRBV19 and TRBJ1-6, with TRBD1 matching over 9 bases. V shed 4 bases, J shed 7 bases, and the junction held 8 bases outside the gene matches. The CDR3 consists of 16 residues. CDR1 and CDR2 from the germline V gene are LNHDA and SQIVND (reference sequence). The CDR3 coding sequence is TGTGCCAGTAGTAACCAAGAAGGGACAGGGAATTCACCCCTCCACTTT. It encodes CASSNQEGTGNSPLHF. The full variable domain, rest sourced from reference TRBV19 and TRBJ1-6, is DGGITQSPKYLFRKEGQNVTLSCEQNLNHDAMYWYRQDPGQGLRLIYYSQIVNDFQKGDIAEGYSVSREKKESFPLTVTSAQKNPTAFYLCASSNQEGTGNSPLHFGNGTRLTVT.

This clone has only one observation. This chain connects TRBV4-3 to TRBJ2-5; TRBD2 aligns across 8 bases. V shed 1 base and J 4 bases; nucleotides not matched to a gene: 5. This CDR3 has 15 amino acids. Germline CDR1 and CDR2: LGHNA and YSLEER. The CDR3, as DNA: TGCGCCAGCAGCCAAGGTAGTAGCGGGGTAGAGACCCAGTACTTC. Protein: CASSQGSSGVETQYF.

This rearrangement joins TRBV5-1 to TRBJ2-2; 8 nucleotides agree with TRBD2. CDR3 length: 17 residues. Unmatched junction bases numbered 9, after V lost 1 base and J lost 4 bases. Per germline, CDR1 SGHRS and CDR2 YFSETQ. CDR3 protein: CASSLSLAGGRTGELFF. The CDR3 nucleotides are TGCGCCAGCAGCTTGAGCCTAGCGGGCGGGCGCACCGGGGAGCTGTTTTTT.

This sequence joins TRBV7-9 and TRBJ1-2; D may be TRBD1 (5 bases). CDR1 is SEHNR and CDR2 is FQNEAQ in the germline V gene (reference sequence). Trimming took 4 bases from V and 6 from J, leaving 12 bases between them. CDR3 length equals 13 residues. The CDR3 is CASSSRGIDGYTF. The CDR3 region has the DNA TGTGCCAGCAGCTCCCGGGGGATAGATGGCTACACCTTC.

The CDR3 loop is CASSWGGPQHF. The DNA of the CDR3 is TGTGCCAGCAGCTGGGGGGGGCCCCAGCATTTT. The chain links TRBV5-8 to TRBJ1-5; tentative D call: TRBD1 (5 bases). CDR1 and CDR2 from the germline V gene are SGHTS and YDEGEE. The CDR3 runs 11 residues. The germline V and J ends were trimmed by 3 bases and 9 bases, with 7 bases remaining between them.

The table lists this clone with a few counts. This chain links TRBV7-6 with TRBJ1-1; 12 nucleotides agree with TRBD1. With 6 bases clipped from V and 6 bases from J, the junction kept 5 bases outside the gene matches. This CDR3 has 14 amino acids. Looked up from germline, CDR1 is SGHVS and CDR2 is FNYEAQ. The CDR3 is CASSRRDRGPEAFF. CDR3 coding DNA: TGTGCCAGCAGTCGCCGGGACAGGGGGCCTGAAGCTTTCTTT. Full variable domain (outside the CDR3, taken from reference TRBV7-6 and TRBJ1-1): GAGVSQSPRYKVTKRGQDVALRCDPISGHVSLYWYRQALGQGPEFLTYFNYEAQQDKSGLPNDRFSAERPEGSISTLTIQRTEQRDSAMYRCASSRRDRGPEAFFGQGTRLTVV.

The chain joins TRBV30 to TRBJ1-1, with D perhaps TRBD1 (5 bases). Germline V lookup: CDR1 GTSNPN, CDR2 SVGIG (reference sequence). Trimming removed 4 bases at V and 2 bases at J, with 8 bases between. The CDR3 consists of 12 residues. The CDR3 sequence is CAWKRGNTEAFF. DNA for the CDR3: TGTGCCTGGAAAAGGGGTAACACTGAAGCTTTCTTT.

This chain links TRBV7-9 with TRBJ1-5; D not resolved. Trimming removed 5 bases at V and 1 base at J, with 6 bases between. The CDR3 covers 13 residues. Germline CDR1 and CDR2: SEHNR and FQNEAQ (reference sequence). CDR3 residues: CASSPQSNQPQHF. The CDR3 bases are TGTGCCAGCAGCCCACAGAGCAATCAGCCCCAGCATTTT.

J is TRBJ1-2 and V is TRBV10-2; 7 bases match TRBD1. J was trimmed by 0 bases and V by 0 bases; bases with no gene match: 7. The CDR3 sequence is 17 residues long. Germline values: CDR1 WSHSY, CDR2 SAAADI. In DNA, the CDR3 is TGCGCCAGCAGTGAGTCAGGCCGGGGGACAGCTAACTATGGCTACACCTTC. Translated: CASSESGRGTANYGYTF.

V usage is TRBV5-4 and J usage is TRBJ1-5; 11 bases are a match to TRBD1. V trimming: 4 bases; J trimming: 4 bases; junction bases outside the gene matches: 4. The CDR3 runs to 15 residues. CDR1 and CDR2 (germline): SGHNT, YYREEE (reference sequence). CDR3 sequence: CASSQGQGVNQPQHF. Here the CDR3 DNA reads TGTGCCAGCAGCCAGGGACAGGGGGTAAATCAGCCCCAGCATTTT. The full variable domain, rest sourced from reference TRBV5-4 and TRBJ1-5, is ETGVTQSPTHLIKTRGQQVTLRCSSQSGHNTVSWYQQALGQGPQFIFQYYREEENGRGNFPPRFSGLQFPNYSSELNVNALELDDSALYLCASSQGQGVNQPQHFGDGTRLSIL.

V and J are TRBV4-1 and TRBJ1-5; no firm D call. Trimming shortened V by 0 bases and J by 2 bases, and 17 bases separated the two germline ends. The CDR3 totals 18 residues. The germline gives CDR1 MGHRA, CDR2 YSYEKL. The DNA for the CDR3 is TGCGCCAGCAGCCAAGAGGGAGGAGGATTTTATGGCAATCAGCCCCAGCATTTT. Encoded protein: CASSQEGGGFYGNQPQHF.

The chain combines TRBV5-1 with TRBJ2-7; 9 bases agree with TRBD1. The CDR3 is 16 residues long. V dropped 1 base and J dropped 2; count of bases not matched to a gene: 7. Germline CDR1 is SGHRS and CDR2 is YFSETQ. This CDR3 reads CASSLTAGTGTYEQYF. CDR3 DNA sequence: TGCGCCAGCAGCTTGACTGCCGGGACAGGGACCTACGAGCAGTACTTC. Together with reference TRBV5-1 and TRBJ2-7, the CDR3 gives the full variable domain: KAGVTQTPRYLIKTRGQQVTLSCSPISGHRSVSWYQQTPGQGLQFLFEYFSETQRNKGNFPGRFSGRQFSNSRSEMNVSTLELGDSALYLCASSLTAGTGTYEQYFGPGTRLTVT.

The chain is built from TRBV7-2 and TRBJ2-3, with 11 bases matching TRBD2. With V trimmed by 4 bases and J by 6 bases, 12 bases remained unmatched. Germline V lookup: CDR1 SGHTA, CDR2 FQGNSA. The CDR3 length is 17 residues. Here the CDR3 reads CASSSAIAGGPGDTQYF. Written as DNA, the CDR3 is TGTGCCAGCAGCTCCGCCATAGCGGGGGGGCCGGGGGATACGCAGTATTTT. Using reference TRBV7-2 and TRBJ2-3 for the parts outside the CDR3, the full variable domain is GAGVSQSPSNKVTEKGKDVELRCDPISGHTALYWYRQSLGQGLEFLIYFQGNSAPDKSGLPSDRFSAERTGGSVSTLTIQRTQQEDSAVYLCASSSAIAGGPGDTQYFGPGTRLTVL.

Only one count was recorded for this clone. The chain couples TRBV2 to TRBJ1-2; D is uncertain. This CDR3 spans 11 amino acids. Germline values: CDR1 SNHLY, CDR2 FYNNEI. Between the trimmed V and J ends, which lost 8 bases and 8 bases, there was a span of 12 bases. The CDR3 sequence is CASGPSVGYTF. The CDR3 coding sequence is TGTGCCAGCGGACCTAGCGTCGGCTACACCTTC. Together with reference TRBV2 and TRBJ1-2, the CDR3 gives the full variable domain: EPEVTQTPSHQVTQMGQEVILRCVPISNHLYFYWYRQILGQKVEFLVSFYNNEISEKSEIFDDQFSVERPDGSNFTLKIRSTKLEDSAMYFCASGPSVGYTFGSGTRLTVV.

This clone has just one count. The chain employs TRBV7-6 and TRBJ2-7; TRBD1 aligns across 9 bases. CDR1 is SGHVS, CDR2 FNYEAQ, per germline. The CDR3 totals 15 residues. The V and J ends lost 4 bases and 6 bases, in that order; junction bases with no gene match: 10. CDR3 coding DNA: TGTGCCAGCAGCTCTCACCGGGACAGGGCTGTCGAGCAGTACTTC. It encodes CASSSHRDRAVEQYF.

The V call is TRBV7-3, the J call TRBJ2-2; possibly TRBD1 for D (6 bases). Germline V lookup: CDR1 SGHTA, CDR2 FQGTGA. V lost 1 base to trimming and J lost 1 base, with 10 bases between them. This CDR3 is 16 amino acids long. The CDR3 is CASSLIRGGNTGELFF. In nucleotides, the CDR3 is TGTGCCAGCAGCTTAATCAGGGGTGGGAACACCGGGGAGCTGTTTTTT.

The chain is built from TRBV5-1 and TRBJ1-1; TRBD1 matches 7 bases. The CDR3 extends over 13 amino acids. From germline, CDR1 is SGHRS and CDR2 YFSETQ. Trimming at V came to 1 base and at J to 8 bases, leaving 5 bases not matched to a gene. The CDR3 spells CASSLTGALEAFF. DNA for the CDR3: TGCGCCAGCAGCTTGACAGGGGCCTTAGAAGCTTTCTTT.

The rearrangement links TRBV2 to TRBJ2-7, with 11 bases aligning to TRBD2. Germline loops: CDR1 SNHLY, CDR2 FYNNEI. The length of the CDR3 is 14 residues. V was pared by 4 bases and J by 7 bases, with 6 bases of the junction left unmatched. The CDR3 nucleotides read TGTGCCAGCAGTGTTAGCGGGGGGGCCGGAGAGCAGTACTTC. Translating gives CASSVSGGAGEQYF. The variable domain in full, with the rest retrieved from reference TRBV2 and TRBJ2-7, is EPEVTQTPSHQVTQMGQEVILRCVPISNHLYFYWYRQILGQKVEFLVSFYNNEISEKSEIFDDQFSVERPDGSNFTLKIRSTKLEDSAMYFCASSVSGGAGEQYFGPGTRLTVT.

The chain is built from TRBV9 and TRBJ2-2; 12 nucleotides align to TRBD2. From germline, CDR1 is SGDLS and CDR2 YYNGEE. The CDR3 is made up of 18 amino acids. V trimming: 0 bases; J trimming: 6 bases; junction bases outside the gene matches: 9. This CDR3 is CASSVDPLLAGGSGELFF. As DNA, the CDR3 is TGTGCCAGCAGCGTAGATCCCCTACTAGCGGGGGGCTCCGGGGAGCTGTTTTTT.

CDR3 amino acids: CASSPGISNQPQHF. The CDR3 bases are TGTGCCAGCAGCCCCGGGATTAGCAATCAGCCCCAGCATTTT. The rearrangement links TRBV5-4 to TRBJ1-5; D remains ambiguous. V gave up 4 bases and J gave up 0 bases, with 8 bases separating them. Germline CDR1 SGHNT, CDR2 YYREEE (reference sequence). The CDR3 covers 14 residues.

The rearrangement joins TRBV10-2 to TRBJ2-1; 7 positions agree with TRBD1. Looked up from germline, CDR1 is WSHSY and CDR2 is SAAADI. Germline trimming cut 3 bases from V and 7 bases from J; bases unmatched to any gene: 9. CDR3 length equals 15 residues. The CDR3 is CASSDDRELGNEQFF. Written as DNA, the CDR3 is TGCGCCAGCAGTGATGACAGGGAATTAGGGAATGAGCAGTTCTTC.

V gene TRBV25-1 combines with J gene TRBJ1-1; 8 bases match TRBD1. After removal of 6 bases from V and 5 bases from J, the junction contained 5 bases not matched to a gene. Germline-derived CDR1 and CDR2 are MGHDK and SYGVNS. This CDR3 region has 13 residues. This CDR3 is CASRDREGTEAFF. The CDR3 DNA follows: TGTGCCAGCAGGGACAGGGAAGGAACTGAAGCTTTCTTT.

This clone was seen a single time. The chain combines TRBV9 with TRBJ2-7; the D is unclear. The CDR3 totals 13 residues. Germline CDR1 reads SGDLS; CDR2 reads YYNGEE. Trimming stripped 0 bases from V and 5 bases from J, with 9 bases between. In DNA, the CDR3 is TGTGCCAGCAGCGTAGAACCCAGCGACGAGCAGTACTTC. It specifies CASSVEPSDEQYF. The whole variable domain, filled in from reference TRBV9 and TRBJ2-7, reads DSGVTQTPKHLITATGQRVTLRCSPRSGDLSVYWYQQSLDQGLQFLIQYYNGEERAKGNILERFSAQQFPDLHSELNLSSLELGDSALYFCASSVEPSDEQYFGPGTRLTVT.

This rearrangement joins TRBV10-1 to TRBJ2-7; D is possibly TRBD1 (5 bases). The CDR3 is made up of 15 amino acids. Germline V gene data show CDR1 as WNHNN and CDR2 as SYGVQD (reference sequence). The V and J ends lost 0 bases and 4 bases respectively, with 13 bases between them. CDR3 region: CASSESAGNAYEQYF. In DNA, the CDR3 is TGCGCCAGCAGTGAGTCGGCAGGGAACGCGTACGAGCAGTACTTC.

The V call is TRBV13, the J call TRBJ1-2; 7 bases fit TRBD1. From germline, CDR1 is PRHDT and CDR2 FYEKMQ (reference sequence). CDR3 length: 15 residues. V dropped 5 bases and J dropped 1; count of bases not matched to a gene: 7. CDR3 loop: CASSPQGQFNYGYTF. In DNA form, the CDR3 reads TGTGCCAGCAGCCCCCAGGGACAGTTTAACTATGGCTACACCTTC.

The CDR3 spells CASSSPAGFTDTQYF. The CDR3 DNA sequence: TGTGCCAGCAGTTCCCCAGCGGGGTTCACAGATACGCAGTATTTT. The V call is TRBV6-5, the J call TRBJ2-3; 7 bases are shared with TRBD2. V gave up 4 bases and J gave up 2 bases; unmatched junction bases: 6. This CDR3 comprises 15 residues. CDR1 is MNHEY, CDR2 SVGAGI, per germline.